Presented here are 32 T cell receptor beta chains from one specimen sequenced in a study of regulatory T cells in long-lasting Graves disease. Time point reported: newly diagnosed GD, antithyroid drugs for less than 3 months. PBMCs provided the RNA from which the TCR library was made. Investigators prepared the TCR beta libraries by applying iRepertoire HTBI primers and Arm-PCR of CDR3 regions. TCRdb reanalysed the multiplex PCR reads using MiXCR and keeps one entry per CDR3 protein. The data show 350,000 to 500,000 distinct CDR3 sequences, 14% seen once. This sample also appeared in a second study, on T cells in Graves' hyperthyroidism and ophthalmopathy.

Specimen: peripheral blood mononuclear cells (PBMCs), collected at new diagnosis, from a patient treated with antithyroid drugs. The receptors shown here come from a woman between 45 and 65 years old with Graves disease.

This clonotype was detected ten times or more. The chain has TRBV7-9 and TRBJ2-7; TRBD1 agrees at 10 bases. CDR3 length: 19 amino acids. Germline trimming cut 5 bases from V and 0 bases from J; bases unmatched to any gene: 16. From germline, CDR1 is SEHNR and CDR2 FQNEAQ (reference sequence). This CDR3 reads CASSPKPGQGRMDSYEQYF. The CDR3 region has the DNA TGTGCCAGCAGCCCCAAACCGGGACAGGGGCGTATGGACTCCTACGAGCAGTACTTC.

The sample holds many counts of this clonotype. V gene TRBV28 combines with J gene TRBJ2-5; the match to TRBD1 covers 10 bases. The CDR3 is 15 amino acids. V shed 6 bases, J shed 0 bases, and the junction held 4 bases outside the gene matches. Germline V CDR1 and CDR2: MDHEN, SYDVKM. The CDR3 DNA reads TGTGCCAGCAGATCAGACAGGGGGCACCAAGAGACCCAGTACTTC. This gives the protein CASRSDRGHQETQYF.

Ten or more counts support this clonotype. The CDR3 sequence: CSARPNGGQRHSGANVLTF. CDR3 nucleotide sequence: TGCAGTGCTAGACCCAATGGGGGACAGCGCCACTCTGGGGCCAACGTCCTGACTTTC. The gene calls are TRBV20-1 and TRBJ2-6; 7 bases line up with TRBD1. This CDR3 has 19 residues. Germline V gene data show CDR1 as DFQATT and CDR2 as SNEGSKA (reference sequence). V lost 2 bases and J lost 0; bases outside the gene matches: 13.

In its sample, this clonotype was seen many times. The CDR3 region is CASSLVRLTDTHSNQPQHF. CDR3 sequence (DNA): TGTGCCAGCAGCTTAGTGAGGTTGACAGATACTCATAGCAATCAGCCCCAGCATTTT. The rearrangement uses TRBV11-2 and TRBJ1-5, with D possibly being TRBD1 (5 bases). This CDR3 comprises 19 residues. V was cut by 1 base and J by 0 bases, with 19 bases left in between. Per the germline V gene, CDR1 is SGHAT and CDR2 is FQNNGV.

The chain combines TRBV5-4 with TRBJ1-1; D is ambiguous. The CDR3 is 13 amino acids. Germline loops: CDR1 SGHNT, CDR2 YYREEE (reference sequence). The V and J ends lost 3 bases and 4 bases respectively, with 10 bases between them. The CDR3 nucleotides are TGTGCCAGCAGCTCGGGGTTTGCCACTGAAGCTTTCTTT. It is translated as CASSSGFATEAFF.

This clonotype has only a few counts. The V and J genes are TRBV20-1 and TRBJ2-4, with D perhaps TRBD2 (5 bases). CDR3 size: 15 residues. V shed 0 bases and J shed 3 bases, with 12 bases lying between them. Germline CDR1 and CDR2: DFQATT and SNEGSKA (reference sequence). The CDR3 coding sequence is TGCAGTGCTAGAGACTCGGGGTTCGGCAAAAACATTCAGTACTTC. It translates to CSARDSGFGKNIQYF.

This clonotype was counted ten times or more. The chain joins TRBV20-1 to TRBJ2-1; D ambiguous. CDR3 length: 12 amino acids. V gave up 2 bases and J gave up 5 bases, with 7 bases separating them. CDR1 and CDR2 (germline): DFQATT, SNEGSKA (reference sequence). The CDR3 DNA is TGCAGTGCTAGAATGGGGAACAATGAGCAGTTCTTC. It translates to CSARMGNNEQFF.

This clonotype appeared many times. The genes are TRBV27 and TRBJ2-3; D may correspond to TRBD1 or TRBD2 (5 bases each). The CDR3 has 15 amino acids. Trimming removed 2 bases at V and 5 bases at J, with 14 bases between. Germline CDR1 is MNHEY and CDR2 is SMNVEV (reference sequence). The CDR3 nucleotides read TGTGCCAGCAGTTTACTATGGCAGGGAGTAGATACGCAGTATTTT. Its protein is CASSLLWQGVDTQYF.

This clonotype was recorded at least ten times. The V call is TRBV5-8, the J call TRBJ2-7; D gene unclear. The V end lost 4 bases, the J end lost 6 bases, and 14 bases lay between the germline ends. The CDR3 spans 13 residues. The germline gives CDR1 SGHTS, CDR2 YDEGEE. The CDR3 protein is CASSPPFWSEQYF. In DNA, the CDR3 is TGTGCCAGCAGCCCCCCCTTTTGGTCCGAGCAGTACTTC.

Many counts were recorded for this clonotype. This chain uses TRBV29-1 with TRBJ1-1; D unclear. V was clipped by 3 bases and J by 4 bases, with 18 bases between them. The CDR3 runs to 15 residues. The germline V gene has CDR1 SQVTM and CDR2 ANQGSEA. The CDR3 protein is CSVESPRVFVTEAFF. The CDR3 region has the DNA TGCAGCGTTGAGTCACCGCGGGTGTTCGTCACTGAAGCTTTCTTT.

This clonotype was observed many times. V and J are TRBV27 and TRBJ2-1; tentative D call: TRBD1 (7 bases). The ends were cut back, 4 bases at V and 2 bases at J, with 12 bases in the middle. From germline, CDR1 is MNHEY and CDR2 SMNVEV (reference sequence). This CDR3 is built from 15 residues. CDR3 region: CASSYQGGPYNEQFF. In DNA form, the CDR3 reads TGTGCCAGCAGTTATCAGGGGGGCCCCTACAATGAGCAGTTCTTC.

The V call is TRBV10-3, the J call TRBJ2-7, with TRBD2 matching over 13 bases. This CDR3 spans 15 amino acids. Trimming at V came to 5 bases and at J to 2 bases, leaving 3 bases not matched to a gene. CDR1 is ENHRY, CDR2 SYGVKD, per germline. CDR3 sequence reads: CAISPGLAGAYEQYF. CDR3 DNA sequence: TGTGCCATCAGTCCCGGACTAGCGGGGGCCTACGAGCAGTACTTC.

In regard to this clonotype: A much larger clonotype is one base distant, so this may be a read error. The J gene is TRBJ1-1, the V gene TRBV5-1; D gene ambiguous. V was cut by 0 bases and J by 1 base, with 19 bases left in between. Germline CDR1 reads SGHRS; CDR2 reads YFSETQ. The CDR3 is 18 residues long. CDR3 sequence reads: CASSLEERGSLWNTEAFF. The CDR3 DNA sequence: TGCGCCAGCAGCTTGGAAGAGCGGGGTAGTCTATGGAACACTGAAGCTTTCTTT. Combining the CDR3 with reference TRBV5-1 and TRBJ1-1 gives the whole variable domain KAGVTQTPRYLIKTRGQQVTLSCSPISGHRSVSWYQQTPGQGLQFLFEYFSETQRNKGNFPGRFSGRQFSNSRSEMNVSTLELGDSALYLCASSLEERGSLWNTEAFFGQGTRLTVV.

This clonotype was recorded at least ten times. The chain's CDR3 is CASSFTPTYEQYF. The CDR3 DNA is TGTGCCAGCAGTTTTACCCCTACCTACGAGCAGTACTTC. The chain couples TRBV27 to TRBJ2-7; D remains ambiguous. This CDR3 spans 13 amino acids. The germline gives CDR1 MNHEY, CDR2 SMNVEV (reference sequence). Trimming took 3 bases from V and 2 from J, leaving 8 bases between them.

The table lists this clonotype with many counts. The CDR3 loop reads CATSDVALAPYNEQFF. CDR3 DNA sequence: TGTGCCACCAGTGATGTGGCCCTAGCCCCCTACAATGAGCAGTTCTTC. The chain is built from TRBV24-1 and TRBJ2-1, with D maybe TRBD2 (5 bases). The CDR3 sequence is 16 residues long. Looked up from germline, CDR1 is KGHDR and CDR2 is SFDVKD. Deletions cut 3 bases from V and 2 bases from J, with 13 bases between.

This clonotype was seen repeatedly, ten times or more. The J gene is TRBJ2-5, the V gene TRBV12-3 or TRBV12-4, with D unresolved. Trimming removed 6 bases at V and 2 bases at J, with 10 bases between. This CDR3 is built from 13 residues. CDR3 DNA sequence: TGTGCCAGCAGGCGACCAGGACAAGAGACCCAGTACTTC. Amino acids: CASRRPGQETQYF.

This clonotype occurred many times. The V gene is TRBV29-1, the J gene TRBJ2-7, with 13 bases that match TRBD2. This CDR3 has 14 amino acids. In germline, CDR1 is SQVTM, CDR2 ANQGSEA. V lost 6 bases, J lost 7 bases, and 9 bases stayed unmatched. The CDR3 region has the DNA TGCAGCGTAGATACCGGGACTAGCGGGATTGAGCAGTACTTC. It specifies CSVDTGTSGIEQYF.

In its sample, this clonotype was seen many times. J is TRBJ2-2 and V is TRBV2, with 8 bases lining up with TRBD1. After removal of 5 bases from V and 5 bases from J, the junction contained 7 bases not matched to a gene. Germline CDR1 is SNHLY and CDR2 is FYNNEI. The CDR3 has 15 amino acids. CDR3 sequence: CASSTTGVTTGELFF. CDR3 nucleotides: TGTGCCAGCAGTACGACAGGGGTAACAACCGGGGAGCTGTTTTTT.

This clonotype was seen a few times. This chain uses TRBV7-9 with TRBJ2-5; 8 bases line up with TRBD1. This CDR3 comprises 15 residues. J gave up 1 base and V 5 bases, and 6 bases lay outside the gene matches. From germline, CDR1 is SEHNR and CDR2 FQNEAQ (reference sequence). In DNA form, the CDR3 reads TGTGCCAGCAGCATAGACAGGGGCCTCCAAGAGACCCAGTACTTC. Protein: CASSIDRGLQETQYF. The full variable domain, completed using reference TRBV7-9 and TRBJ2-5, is DTGVSQNPRHKITKRGQNVTFRCDPISEHNRLYWYRQTLGQGPEFLTYFQNEAQLEKSRLLSDRFSAERPKGSFSTLEIQRTEQGDSAMYLCASSIDRGLQETQYFGPGTRLLVL.

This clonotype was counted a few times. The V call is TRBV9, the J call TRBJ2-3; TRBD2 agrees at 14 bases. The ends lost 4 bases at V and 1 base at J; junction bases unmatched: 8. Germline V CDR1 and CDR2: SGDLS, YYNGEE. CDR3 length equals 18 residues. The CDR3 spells CASSLGLAGEGRTDTQYF. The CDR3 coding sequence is TGTGCCAGCAGCCTGGGACTAGCGGGAGAGGGGCGCACAGATACGCAGTATTTT.

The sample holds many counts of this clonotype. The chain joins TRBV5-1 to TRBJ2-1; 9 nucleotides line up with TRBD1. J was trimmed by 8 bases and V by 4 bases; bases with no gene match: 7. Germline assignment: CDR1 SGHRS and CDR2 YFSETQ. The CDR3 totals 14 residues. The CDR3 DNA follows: TGCGCCAGCAGCCGGGACAGGGAAATTGATGAGCAGTTCTTC. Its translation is CASSRDREIDEQFF. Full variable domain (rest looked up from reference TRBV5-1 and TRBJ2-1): KAGVTQTPRYLIKTRGQQVTLSCSPISGHRSVSWYQQTPGQGLQFLFEYFSETQRNKGNFPGRFSGRQFSNSRSEMNVSTLELGDSALYLCASSRDREIDEQFFGPGTRLTVL.

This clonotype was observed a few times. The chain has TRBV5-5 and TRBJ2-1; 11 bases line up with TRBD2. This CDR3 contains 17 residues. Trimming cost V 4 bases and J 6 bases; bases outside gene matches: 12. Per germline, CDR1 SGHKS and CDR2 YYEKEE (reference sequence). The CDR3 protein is CASSPNSGLAEFNEQFF. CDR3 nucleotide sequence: TGTGCCAGCAGCCCTAACTCGGGACTAGCGGAGTTCAATGAGCAGTTCTTC.

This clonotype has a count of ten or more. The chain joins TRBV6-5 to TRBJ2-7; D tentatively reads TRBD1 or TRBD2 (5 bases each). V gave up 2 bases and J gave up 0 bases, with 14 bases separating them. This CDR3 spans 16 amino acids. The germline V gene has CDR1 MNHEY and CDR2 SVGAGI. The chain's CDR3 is CASSYKDGASSYEQYF. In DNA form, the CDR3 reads TGTGCCAGCAGTTACAAGGACGGGGCAAGCTCCTACGAGCAGTACTTC.

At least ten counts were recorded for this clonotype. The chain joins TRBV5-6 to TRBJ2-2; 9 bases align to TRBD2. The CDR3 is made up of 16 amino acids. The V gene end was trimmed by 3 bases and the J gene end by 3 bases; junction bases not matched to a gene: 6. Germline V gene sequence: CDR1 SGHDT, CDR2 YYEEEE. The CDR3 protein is CASSYSGGADTGELFF. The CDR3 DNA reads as TGTGCCAGCAGCTATAGCGGGGGTGCGGACACCGGGGAGCTGTTTTTT.

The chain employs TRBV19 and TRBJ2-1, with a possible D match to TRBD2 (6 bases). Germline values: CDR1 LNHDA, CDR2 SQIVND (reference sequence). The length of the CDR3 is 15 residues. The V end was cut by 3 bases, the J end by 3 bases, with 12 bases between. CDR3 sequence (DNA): TGTGCCAGTAGTATGAGTAGCGGAAACTACAATGAGCAGTTCTTC. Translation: CASSMSSGNYNEQFF.

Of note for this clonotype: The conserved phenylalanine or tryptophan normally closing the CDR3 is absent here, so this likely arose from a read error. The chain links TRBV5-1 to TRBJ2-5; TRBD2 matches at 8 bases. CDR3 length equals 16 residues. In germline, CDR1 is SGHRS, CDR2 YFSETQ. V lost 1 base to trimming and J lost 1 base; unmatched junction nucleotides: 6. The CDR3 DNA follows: TGCGCCAGCAGCTTGCAGGTGCTAGCGGGCCAAGAGACCCAGTACTCC. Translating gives CASSLQVLAGQETQYS.

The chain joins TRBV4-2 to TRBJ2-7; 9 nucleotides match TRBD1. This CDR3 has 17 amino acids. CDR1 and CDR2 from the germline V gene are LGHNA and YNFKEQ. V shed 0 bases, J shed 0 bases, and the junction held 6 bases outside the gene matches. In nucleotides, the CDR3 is TGTGCCAGCAGCCAAGAGGGACAGGGAGGGGCCTCCTACGAGCAGTACTTC. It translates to CASSQEGQGGASYEQYF.

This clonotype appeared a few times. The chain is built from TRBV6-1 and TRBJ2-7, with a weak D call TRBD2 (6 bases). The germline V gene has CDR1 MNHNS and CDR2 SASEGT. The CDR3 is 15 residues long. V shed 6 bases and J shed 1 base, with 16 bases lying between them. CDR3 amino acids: CASSPVMGGSYEQYF. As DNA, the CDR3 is TGTGCCAGCAGCCCCGTCATGGGGGGATCCTACGAGCAGTACTTC.

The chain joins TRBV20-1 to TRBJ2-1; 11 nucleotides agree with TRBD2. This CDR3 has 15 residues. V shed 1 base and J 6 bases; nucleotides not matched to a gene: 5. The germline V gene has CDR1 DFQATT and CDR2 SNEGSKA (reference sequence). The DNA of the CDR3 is TGCAGTGCTAGAGTACCACTAGCGGGAGTCAATGAGCAGTTCTTC. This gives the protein CSARVPLAGVNEQFF.

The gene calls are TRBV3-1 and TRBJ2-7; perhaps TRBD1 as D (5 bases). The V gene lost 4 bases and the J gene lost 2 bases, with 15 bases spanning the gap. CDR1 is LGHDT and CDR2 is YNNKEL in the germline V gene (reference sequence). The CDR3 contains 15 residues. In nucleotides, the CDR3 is TGTGCCAGCAGCCCAAGAGGACAAACCGCCTACGAGCAGTACTTC. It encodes CASSPRGQTAYEQYF.

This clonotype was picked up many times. CDR3 in amino acids: CATRPQMTGELFF. The CDR3, as DNA: TGTGCCACAAGGCCCCAGATGACCGGGGAGCTGTTTTTT. V usage is TRBV7-9 and J usage is TRBJ2-2; D not resolved. The V gene's germline CDR1 is SEHNR and CDR2 FQNEAQ (reference sequence). Trimming pared 10 bases from V and 5 bases from J, leaving 14 bases between. The CDR3 has 13 amino acids.

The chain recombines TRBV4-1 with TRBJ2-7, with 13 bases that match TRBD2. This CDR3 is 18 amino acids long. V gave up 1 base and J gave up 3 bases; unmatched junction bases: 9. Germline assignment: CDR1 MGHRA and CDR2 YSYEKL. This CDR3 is CASSQGGLAGVRSYEQYF. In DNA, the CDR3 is TGCGCCAGCAGCCAAGGTGGACTAGCGGGAGTTCGCAGCTACGAGCAGTACTTC.